This T cell receptor beta chain was sequenced during a study of blood T cell repertoires in COVID-19. Clones were sequenced by immunoSEQ multiplex PCR, and TCRdb holds only the in-frame ones, with some missing. The repertoire holds more than 140,000 clones, 85% to 90% seen once, with around 8.4% in the top ten. CDR3 length equals 14 residues. Germline CDR1 reads SQVTM; CDR2 reads ANQGSEA. Trimming at V came to 4 bases and at J to 4 bases, leaving 7 bases not matched to a gene. Specimen: peripheral blood. This rearrangement joins TRBV29-1 to TRBJ1-5; 7 positions agree with TRBD1. This clonotype was obtained from a woman in her fifties or sixties with acute or convalescent COVID-19. The CDR3 spells CSVGSTGPNQPQHF. The CDR3 nucleotides are TGCAGCGTTGGCTCGACAGGGCCGAATCAGCCCCAGCATTTT. The full variable domain, with the rest looked up from reference TRBV29-1 and TRBJ1-5, is SAVISQKPSRDICQRGTSLTIQCQVDSQVTMMFWYRQQPGQSLTLIATANQGSEATYESGFVIDKFPISRPNLTFSTLTVSNMSPEDSSIYLCSVGSTGPNQPQHFGDGTRLSIL.